This T cell receptor beta chain was found in a study of blood T cells in healthy people across ages. This clonotype was detected only a few times. The antigen is not known. Study outcomes and limitations: Measured against age, TCR beta diversity per million T cells decreased in a roughly linear manner.

This CDR3 is 14 amino acids long. Germline V CDR1 and CDR2: MNHNY, SVGAGI (reference sequence). The J segment lost 6 bases and the V segment lost 5 bases, leaving 9 bases of the junction unmatched. Healthy Russian Caucasian donors spanned ages about 6 to 95 years. Primed by a sample-barcoded 5' primer and a J-beta primer mix, a second PCR proceeded for 7 to 11 cycles. TCRdb fed the 5' RACE reads into MiXCR, producing one record per CDR3 protein. The data hold 550,000 to 700,000 distinct CDR3 sequences, with roughly 29% observed a single time. This clonotype originated in a woman aged 70-85 years in good health. Sequenced: blood. The chain uses TRBV6-6 and TRBJ1-1, with TRBD1 matching over 7 bases. The CDR3 loop is CASSDTGTAPEAFF. In nucleotides, the CDR3 is TGTGCCAGCAGTGATACCGGGACAGCTCCTGAAGCTTTCTTT.